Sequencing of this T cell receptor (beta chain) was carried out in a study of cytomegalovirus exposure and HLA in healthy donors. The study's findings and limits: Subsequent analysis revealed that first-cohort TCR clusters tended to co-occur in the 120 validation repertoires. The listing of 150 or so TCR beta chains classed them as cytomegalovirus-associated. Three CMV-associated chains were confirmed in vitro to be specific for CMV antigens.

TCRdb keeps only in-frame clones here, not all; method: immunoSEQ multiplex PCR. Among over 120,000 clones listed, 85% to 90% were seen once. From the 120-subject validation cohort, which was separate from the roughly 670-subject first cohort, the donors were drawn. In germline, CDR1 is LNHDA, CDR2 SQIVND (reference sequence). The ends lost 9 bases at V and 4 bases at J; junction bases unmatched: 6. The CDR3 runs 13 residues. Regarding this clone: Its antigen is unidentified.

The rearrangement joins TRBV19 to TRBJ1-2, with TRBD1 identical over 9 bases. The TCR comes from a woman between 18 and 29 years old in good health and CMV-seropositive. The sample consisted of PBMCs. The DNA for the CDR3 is TGTGCCAGCCTGGACAGGGGAAGCTATGGCTACACCTTC. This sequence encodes CASLDRGSYGYTF.